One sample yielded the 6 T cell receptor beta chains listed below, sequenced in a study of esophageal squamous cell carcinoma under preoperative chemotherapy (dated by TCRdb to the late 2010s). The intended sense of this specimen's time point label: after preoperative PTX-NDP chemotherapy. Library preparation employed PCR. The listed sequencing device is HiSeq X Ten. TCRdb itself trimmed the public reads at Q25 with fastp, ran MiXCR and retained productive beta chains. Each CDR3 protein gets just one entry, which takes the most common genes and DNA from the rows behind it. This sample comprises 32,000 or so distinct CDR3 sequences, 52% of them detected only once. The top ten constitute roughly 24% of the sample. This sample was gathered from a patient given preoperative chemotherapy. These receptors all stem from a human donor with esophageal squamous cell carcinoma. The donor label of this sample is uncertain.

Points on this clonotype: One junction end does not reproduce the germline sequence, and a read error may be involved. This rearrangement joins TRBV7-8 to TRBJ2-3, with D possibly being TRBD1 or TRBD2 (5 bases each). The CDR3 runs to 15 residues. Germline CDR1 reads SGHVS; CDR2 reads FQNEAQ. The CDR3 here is CARGYRSRDPETQYF. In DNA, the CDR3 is TGTGCCAGGGGGTACCGGAGCCGGGACCCAGAGACCCAGTACTTT.

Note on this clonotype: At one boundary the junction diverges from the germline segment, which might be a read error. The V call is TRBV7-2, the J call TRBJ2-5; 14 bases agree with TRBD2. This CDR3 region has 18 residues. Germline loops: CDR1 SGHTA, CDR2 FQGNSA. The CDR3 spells CASSLGLAGGRDQKTQYF. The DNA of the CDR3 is TGTGCCAGCAGCTTAGGACTAGCGGGGGGGCGTGACCAAAAGACCCAGTACTTC.

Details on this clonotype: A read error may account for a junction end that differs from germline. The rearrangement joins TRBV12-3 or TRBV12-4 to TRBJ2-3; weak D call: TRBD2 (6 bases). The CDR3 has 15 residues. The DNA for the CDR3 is TGTGCCAGCGGTCATGCGGGGCTTGGCACAGATACGCAGTACTTT. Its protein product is CASGHAGLGTDTQYF.

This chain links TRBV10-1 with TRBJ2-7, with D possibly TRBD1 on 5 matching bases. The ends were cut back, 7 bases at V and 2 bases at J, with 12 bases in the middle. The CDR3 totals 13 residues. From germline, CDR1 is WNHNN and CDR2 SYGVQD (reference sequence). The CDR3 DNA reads TGCGCCAGCAACTTGACAGAGACCTACGAGCAGTACTTC. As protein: CASNLTETYEQYF.

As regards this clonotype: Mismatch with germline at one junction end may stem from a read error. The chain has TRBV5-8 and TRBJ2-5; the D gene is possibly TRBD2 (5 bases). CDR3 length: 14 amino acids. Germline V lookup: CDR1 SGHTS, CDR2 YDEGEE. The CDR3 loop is CAGSLERNTDTQYF. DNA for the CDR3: TGTGCCGGGAGCTTGGAGCGTAACACAGATACCCAGTACTTT.

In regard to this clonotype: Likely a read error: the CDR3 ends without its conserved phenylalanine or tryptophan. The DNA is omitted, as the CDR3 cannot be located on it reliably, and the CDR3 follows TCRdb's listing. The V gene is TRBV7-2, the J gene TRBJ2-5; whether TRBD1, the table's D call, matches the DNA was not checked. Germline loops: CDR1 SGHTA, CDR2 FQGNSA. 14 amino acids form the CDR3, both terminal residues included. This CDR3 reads CASSLTGNVETRYS.